Following are 18 T cell receptor beta chains from one sample sequenced in a study of blood T cell repertoires in COVID-19 (dated by TCRdb to between 2020 and 2021). The library relied on the immunoSEQ multiplex PCR assay. TCRdb stores this immuneACCESS table with in-frame sequences only. Part of the clones is absent; in the studies checked, under half of the shortfall reflects unresolved V genes, and no reason is known for the rest. Across this sample there are some 30,000 clones, with approximately 85% seen only once. The ten largest clones take up about 29% of the sample. Sequencing input: peripheral blood. Receptors originate from an elderly woman with COVID-19, enrolled during active disease.

The V and J genes are TRBV27 and TRBJ1-1; tentatively, D is TRBD1 (5 bases). The CDR3 is made up of 13 amino acids. Trimming removed 6 bases from V and 0 bases from J, with 8 bases in between. The V gene's germline CDR1 is MNHEY and CDR2 SMNVEV (reference sequence). For the CDR3, the DNA is TGTGCCAGCAGCGTACAGGTGAACACTGAAGCTTTCTTT. Translating it yields CASSVQVNTEAFF.

The chain recombines TRBV19 with TRBJ1-4; D not resolved. The CDR3 is made up of 14 amino acids. The V gene's germline CDR1 is LNHDA and CDR2 SQIVND (reference sequence). Trimming left V 3 bases short and J 0 bases short, with 5 bases between. CDR3 DNA sequence: TGTGCCAGTAGTATGCGAACAACTAATGAAAAACTGTTTTTT. Translated, it gives CASSMRTTNEKLFF.

The gene calls are TRBV3-1 (or the pseudogene TRBV3-2) and TRBJ1-3; D gene unclear. CDR3 length: 12 amino acids. CDR1 is LGHDT and CDR2 is YNNKEL in the germline V gene (reference sequence). V lost 4 bases to trimming and J lost 4 bases, with 5 bases between them. CDR3 DNA sequence: TGTGCCAGCAGCCCCACAGGAAACACCATATATTTT. It yields the protein CASSPTGNTIYF.

V is TRBV6-1 and J is TRBJ2-2, with TRBD2 identical over 8 bases. CDR1 is MNHNS, CDR2 SASEGT, per germline. This CDR3 spans 20 amino acids. Trimming removed 2 bases from V and 8 bases from J; junction bases left unmatched: 22. CDR3 DNA: TGTGCCAGCAGTGAACTGGAGGGATATGGCGGGGGGACAAGGAGAGGGGAGCTGTTTTTT. It yields the protein CASSELEGYGGGTRRGELFF.

This rearrangement joins TRBV21-1 to TRBJ1-5; the listed D gene, TRBD1, was not tested against the DNA. TRBV21-1 is given as a pseudogene. The CDR3 covers 18 residues. This CDR3 reads CASSADGQEPYSNQPQHF. CDR3 sequence (DNA): TGTGCCAGCAGCGCCGACGGACAGGAGCCTTATAGCAATCAGCCCCAGCATTTT.

V usage is TRBV5-4 and J usage is TRBJ2-7; 10 bases line up with TRBD1. The CDR3 extends over 14 amino acids. V lost 3 bases to trimming and J lost 3 bases; unmatched junction nucleotides: 3. CDR1 and CDR2 from the germline V gene are SGHNT and YYREEE (reference sequence). CDR3 sequence: CASSSGTGDYEQYF. The CDR3 DNA follows: TGTGCCAGCAGCTCCGGGACAGGGGACTACGAGCAGTACTTC. The whole variable domain, filled in from reference TRBV5-4 and TRBJ2-7, reads ETGVTQSPTHLIKTRGQQVTLRCSSQSGHNTVSWYQQALGQGPQFIFQYYREEENGRGNFPPRFSGLQFPNYSSELNVNALELDDSALYLCASSSGTGDYEQYFGPGTRLTVT.

This clone is deemed medium-sized. The gene calls are TRBV28 and TRBJ1-5; D remains ambiguous. The CDR3 sequence is 13 residues long. CDR1 and CDR2 (germline): MDHEN, SYDVKM. V lost 8 bases and J 6 bases, leaving 14 bases between the germline ends. The CDR3 nucleotides are TGTGCCAGCGGGCGCGAGGGCCTTCAGCCCCAGCATTTT. Translated, it gives CASGREGLQPQHF.

The J gene is TRBJ2-6, the V gene TRBV12-3 or TRBV12-4; no clear D gene. This CDR3 contains 12 residues. Trimming left V 4 bases short and J 12 bases short, with 10 bases between. The CDR3 loop reads CASSYGGSVLTF. The CDR3 region has the DNA TGTGCCAGCAGTTACGGCGGTAGCGTCCTGACTTTC.

There are a few counts of this clone. The chain links TRBV5-6 to TRBJ2-7, with 8 bases fitting TRBD1. The trim removed 4 bases at V and 4 bases at J, leaving 7 bases unmatched. CDR1 and CDR2 (germline): SGHDT, YYEEEE. This CDR3 has 14 amino acids. Here the CDR3 reads CASSPRQGRYEQYF. CDR3 bases: TGTGCCAGCAGCCCGAGACAGGGGCGGTACGAGCAGTACTTC.

This rearrangement joins TRBV7-9 to TRBJ1-6; D is ambiguous. The CDR3 loop spans 14 amino acids. Germline V CDR1 and CDR2: SEHNR, FQNEAQ (reference sequence). V shed 5 bases and J shed 0 bases, with 5 bases lying between them. The chain's CDR3 is CASSRDSYNSPLHF. The DNA for the CDR3 is TGTGCCAGCAGCCGAGACTCCTATAATTCACCCCTCCACTTT.

The chain is built from TRBV3-1 (or the pseudogene TRBV3-2) and TRBJ2-7; 7 nucleotides match TRBD1. The germline CDR1 and CDR2 sequences are LGHDT and YNNKEL (reference sequence). This CDR3 has 14 amino acids. V lost 1 base, J lost 6 bases, and 6 bases stayed unmatched. The CDR3 coding sequence is TGTGCCAGCAGCCAAGGACAGGGTCACGGCGAGCAGTACTTC. Encoded protein: CASSQGQGHGEQYF.

The chain has TRBV7-3 and TRBJ2-1; D is possibly TRBD1 (6 bases). V dropped 5 bases and J dropped 7 bases, with 9 bases sitting between them. The germline CDR1 and CDR2 sequences are SGHTA and FQGTGA. This CDR3 region has 12 residues. CDR3 nucleotide sequence: TGTGCCAGCAGCCCGGACAGTAATGAGCAGTTCTTC. It codes for CASSPDSNEQFF.

The chain carries TRBV19 and TRBJ2-2, with a possible D match to TRBD1 (6 bases). This CDR3 is built from 15 residues. The V gene's germline CDR1 is LNHDA and CDR2 SQIVND (reference sequence). V was cut by 2 bases and J by 3 bases, with 10 bases left in between. In DNA, the CDR3 is TGTGCCAGTAGTATACAGGGGTCGTACACCGGGGAGCTGTTTTTT. Translated: CASSIQGSYTGELFF.

This clone was seen a handful of times. This sequence joins TRBV19 and TRBJ1-3; D may be TRBD1 (5 bases). The CDR3 runs to 14 residues. Trimming left V 5 bases short and J 3 bases short, with 11 bases between. Per the germline V gene, CDR1 is LNHDA and CDR2 is SQIVND (reference sequence). The CDR3, as DNA: TGTGCCAGTAGTGCGGGGGGACGTGGAAACACCATATATTTT. This gives the protein CASSAGGRGNTIYF. The full variable domain, rest sourced from reference TRBV19 and TRBJ1-3, is DGGITQSPKYLFRKEGQNVTLSCEQNLNHDAMYWYRQDPGQGLRLIYYSQIVNDFQKGDIAEGYSVSREKKESFPLTVTSAQKNPTAFYLCASSAGGRGNTIYFGEGSWLTVV.

The chain uses TRBV29-1 and TRBJ2-7, with D perhaps matching TRBD2 (7 bases). There are 13 residues in the CDR3. Germline assignment: CDR1 SQVTM and CDR2 ANQGSEA. Trimming took 7 bases from V and 1 from J, leaving 14 bases between them. The CDR3 reads CSASAGASYEQYF. CDR3 bases: TGCAGCGCTTCTGCGGGGGCGTCCTACGAGCAGTACTTC.

The chain recombines TRBV7-9 with TRBJ2-1; 9 bases align to TRBD1. The CDR3 has 15 residues. Germline V gives CDR1 SEHNR, CDR2 FQNEAQ (reference sequence). V shed 2 bases, J shed 7 bases, and the junction held 6 bases outside the gene matches. The CDR3: CASSLSGQGLNEQFF. The CDR3 DNA sequence: TGTGCCAGCAGCTTATCGGGACAGGGCTTGAATGAGCAGTTCTTC.

The chain has TRBV5-6 and TRBJ2-3; 7 nucleotides match TRBD1. CDR3 size: 16 residues. Trimming removed 2 bases from V and 4 bases from J; junction bases left unmatched: 10. Germline V lookup: CDR1 SGHDT, CDR2 YYEEEE. In DNA form, the CDR3 reads TGTGCCAGCAGCTTACGGACAGGAGGTTGGTCAGATACGCAGTATTTT. Translating gives CASSLRTGGWSDTQYF.

The chain combines TRBV5-4 with TRBJ2-3; unclear D gene. Trimming took 4 bases from V and 2 from J, leaving 8 bases between them. The germline V gene encodes CDR1 SGHNT and CDR2 YYREEE (reference sequence). CDR3 size: 13 residues. The CDR3 reads CASSQATTDTQYF. CDR3 bases: TGTGCCAGCAGCCAAGCTACCACAGATACGCAGTATTTT.